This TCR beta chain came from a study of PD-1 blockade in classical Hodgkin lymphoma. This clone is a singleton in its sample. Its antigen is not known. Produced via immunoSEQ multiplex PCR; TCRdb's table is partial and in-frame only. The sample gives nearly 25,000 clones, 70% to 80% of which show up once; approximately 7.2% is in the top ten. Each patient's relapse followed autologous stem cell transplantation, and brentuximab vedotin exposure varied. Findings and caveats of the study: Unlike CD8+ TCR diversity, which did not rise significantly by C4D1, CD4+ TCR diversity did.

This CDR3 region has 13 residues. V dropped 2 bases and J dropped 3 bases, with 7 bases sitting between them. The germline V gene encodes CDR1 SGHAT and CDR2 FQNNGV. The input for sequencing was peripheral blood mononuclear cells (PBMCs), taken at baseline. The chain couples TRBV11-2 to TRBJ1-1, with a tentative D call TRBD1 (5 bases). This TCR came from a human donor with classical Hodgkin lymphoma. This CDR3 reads CASSLWGDTEAFF. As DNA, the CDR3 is TGTGCCAGCAGCTTATGGGGGGACACTGAAGCTTTCTTT.